These 19 T cell receptor beta chains originate from one sample sequenced in a study of blood T cell repertoires in COVID-19. Produced via immunoSEQ multiplex PCR; TCRdb's table is partial and in-frame only. The repertoire includes about 380,000 clones, approximately 89% of them detected once, and 1.3% sits in the top ten. The source material was PBMCs or T cells enriched from blood (not recorded which). The receptor set was obtained from a man aged 25-45 years who had recovered from COVID-19.

The chain uses TRBV7-2 and TRBJ2-1; perhaps TRBD2 as D (5 bases). Per germline, CDR1 SGHTA and CDR2 FQGNSA. This CDR3 has 15 amino acids. The V gene lost 3 bases and the J gene lost 0 bases, with 9 bases spanning the gap. The CDR3 here is CASSFSGYSYNEQFF. The DNA of the CDR3 is TGTGCCAGCAGCTTCAGCGGATACTCCTACAATGAGCAGTTCTTC.

The V gene is TRBV15, the J gene TRBJ2-2; perhaps TRBD2 as D (6 bases). This CDR3 spans 17 amino acids. Germline assignment: CDR1 LNHNV and CDR2 YYDKDF (reference sequence). Trimming shortened V by 1 base and J by 0 bases, and 12 bases separated the two germline ends. CDR3 DNA: TGTGCCACCAGCAGAGGCGGGGCCTTATCGAACACCGGGGAGCTGTTTTTT. This encodes CATSRGGALSNTGELFF.

The chain carries TRBV5-1 and TRBJ1-1, with D possibly being TRBD1 (6 bases). Trimming pared 1 base from V and 4 bases from J, leaving 11 bases between. The germline gives CDR1 SGHRS, CDR2 YFSETQ. This CDR3 region has 14 residues. This CDR3 is CASSLTGFSTEAFF. The CDR3 nucleotides are TGCGCCAGCAGCTTGACAGGGTTCAGCACTGAAGCTTTCTTT.

The chain carries TRBV7-2 and TRBJ2-7, with 8 bases matching TRBD2. J was trimmed by 6 bases and V by 5 bases; bases with no gene match: 12. CDR3 size: 15 residues. The germline gives CDR1 SGHTA, CDR2 FQGNSA. CDR3 sequence (DNA): TGTGCCAGCAGCGTGTCCGGGACTAGTTTTCTCGAGCAGTACTTC. It is translated as CASSVSGTSFLEQYF.

The chain recombines TRBV9 with TRBJ1-3; D perhaps matches TRBD1 (6 bases). Trimming removed 3 bases from V and 4 bases from J, with 11 bases in between. Germline V gives CDR1 SGDLS, CDR2 YYNGEE. The CDR3 runs 14 residues. CDR3 sequence (DNA): TGTGCCAGCAGCGGACGGACAGCAGGAAACACCATATATTTT. Amino acids: CASSGRTAGNTIYF.

The chain is built from TRBV27 and TRBJ1-1, with no clear D. There are 13 residues in the CDR3. Deletions cut 2 bases from V and 3 bases from J, with 7 bases between. Germline loops: CDR1 MNHEY, CDR2 SMNVEV (reference sequence). CDR3 sequence reads: CASSLGPDTEAFF. CDR3 DNA: TGTGCCAGCAGTTTAGGGCCGGACACTGAAGCTTTCTTT.

This clone was detected only a few times. The chain employs TRBV27 and TRBJ1-3; weak D call: TRBD1 (6 bases). Germline V CDR1 and CDR2: MNHEY, SMNVEV (reference sequence). The CDR3 spans 15 residues. V dropped 4 bases and J dropped 0 bases, with 10 bases sitting between them. The CDR3 DNA reads as TGTGCCAGCAGTTATACAGGGTACTCTGGAAACACCATATATTTT. It is translated as CASSYTGYSGNTIYF.

The chain carries TRBV11-2 and TRBJ2-2; 9 bases align to TRBD1. V lost 6 bases to trimming and J lost 7 bases; unmatched junction nucleotides: 9. The CDR3 has 15 residues. CDR1 and CDR2 from the germline V gene are SGHAT and FQNNGV. The CDR3: CASRSYRGQGGELFF. The DNA of the CDR3 is TGTGCCAGCAGATCGTACAGGGGGCAGGGCGGGGAGCTGTTTTTT. The full variable domain, rest sourced from reference TRBV11-2 and TRBJ2-2, is EAGVAQSPRYKIIEKRQSVAFWCNPISGHATLYWYQQILGQGPKLLIQFQNNGVVDDSQLPKDRFSAERLKGVDSTLKIQPAKLEDSAVYLCASRSYRGQGGELFFGEGSRLTVL.

The chain uses TRBV27 and TRBJ1-2; TRBD1 is a possible D gene (6 bases). V was trimmed by 2 bases and J by 2 bases, leaving 12 bases between them. This CDR3 comprises 15 residues. The germline CDR1 and CDR2 sequences are MNHEY and SMNVEV (reference sequence). The CDR3 nucleotides read TGTGCCAGCAGTTTAGGGCAGGGGATGAACTATGGCTACACCTTC. Protein product: CASSLGQGMNYGYTF.

The V call is TRBV6-5, the J call TRBJ1-5; possible D gene TRBD1, 5 bases. The V gene's germline CDR1 is MNHEY and CDR2 SVGAGI. The CDR3 totals 13 residues. V was trimmed by 10 bases and J by 3 bases, leaving 13 bases between them. The CDR3 coding sequence is TGTGCCACGGGGGGTTGGATCAATCAGCCCCAGCATTTT. This encodes CATGGWINQPQHF.

The rearrangement links TRBV6-1 to TRBJ2-2; no definite D call. Trimming stripped 2 bases from V and 8 bases from J, with 9 bases between. Per the germline V gene, CDR1 is MNHNS and CDR2 is SASEGT. The CDR3 loop spans 13 amino acids. This CDR3 is CASSELSLGELFF. CDR3 bases: TGTGCCAGCAGTGAACTGAGTTTGGGGGAGCTGTTTTTT.

The V and J genes are TRBV6-1 and TRBJ2-7; no reliable D call. With 0 bases removed from V and 8 bases from J, the gap between germline ends came to 11 bases. The V gene's germline CDR1 is MNHNS and CDR2 SASEGT. The CDR3 has 13 amino acids. The CDR3 here is CASSEALRRKQYF. The CDR3 nucleotides read TGTGCCAGCAGTGAAGCGCTTCGTAGAAAGCAGTACTTC.

The chain joins TRBV25-1 to TRBJ1-1, with a weak D call TRBD1 (5 bases). Trimming removed 3 bases from V and 2 bases from J, with 10 bases in between. From germline, CDR1 is MGHDK and CDR2 SYGVNS. The CDR3 contains 14 residues. The CDR3 is CASSDNQGNTEAFF. CDR3 sequence (DNA): TGTGCCAGCAGTGATAACCAGGGTAACACTGAAGCTTTCTTT.

The V gene is TRBV6-5, the J gene TRBJ2-5; tentatively, D is TRBD2 (5 bases). From germline, CDR1 is MNHEY and CDR2 SVGAGI. Trimming took off 10 bases at V and 5 bases at J, with 20 bases between the two ends. The CDR3 totals 14 residues. The CDR3 region is CATARAGHGETQYF. Here the CDR3 DNA reads TGTGCCACCGCTAGGGCGGGCCATGGTGAGACCCAGTACTTC.

The chain combines TRBV7-3 with TRBJ1-3; D is ambiguous. CDR1 is SGHTA and CDR2 is FQGTGA in the germline V gene. The CDR3 sequence is 14 residues long. The ends were cut back, 5 bases at V and 2 bases at J, with 10 bases in the middle. In DNA form, the CDR3 reads TGTGCCAGCAGCCCGGGAGCGACTGGAAACACCATATATTTT. Translating it yields CASSPGATGNTIYF.

The rearrangement uses TRBV5-1 and TRBJ2-3; D ambiguous. Germline assignment: CDR1 SGHRS and CDR2 YFSETQ. This CDR3 comprises 14 residues. The germline V and J ends were trimmed by 5 bases and 3 bases, with 13 bases remaining between them. In DNA form, the CDR3 reads TGCGCCAGCAGGTTTGGCCCGTTGACAGATACGCAGTATTTT. It encodes CASRFGPLTDTQYF. The entire variable domain, with the rest obtained from reference TRBV5-1 and TRBJ2-3, is as follows: KAGVTQTPRYLIKTRGQQVTLSCSPISGHRSVSWYQQTPGQGLQFLFEYFSETQRNKGNFPGRFSGRQFSNSRSEMNVSTLELGDSALYLCASRFGPLTDTQYFGPGTRLTVL.

The chain carries TRBV5-6 and TRBJ1-2; maybe TRBD1 (6 bases). Trimming took off 4 bases at V and 2 bases at J, with 12 bases between the two ends. Per germline, CDR1 SGHDT and CDR2 YYEEEE. The CDR3 is 14 amino acids. The chain's CDR3 is CASSNGQRNYGYTF. The CDR3 DNA reads as TGTGCCAGCAGCAACGGACAGCGAAACTATGGCTACACCTTC.

V gene TRBV9 combines with J gene TRBJ2-5; D ambiguous. Between the trimmed V and J ends, which lost 3 bases and 5 bases, there was a span of 17 bases. Germline V gene lookup returns CDR1 SGDLS and CDR2 YYNGEE. The CDR3 is 15 amino acids. CDR3 DNA sequence: TGTGCCAGCAGCGCAAATCAACAGTTATCGGAGACCCAGTACTTC. This encodes CASSANQQLSETQYF.

This clone occurred once. The chain combines TRBV19 with TRBJ1-3, with D possibly being TRBD1 (6 bases). Germline V lookup: CDR1 LNHDA, CDR2 SQIVND (reference sequence). CDR3 length: 15 residues. V was shortened by 8 bases and J by 3 bases, with 17 bases between the two germline ends. CDR3 sequence (DNA): TGTGCCAGTGGCACCGCAGGGGCCGTTGGAAACACCATATATTTT. Protein sequence: CASGTAGAVGNTIYF. Full variable domain (outside the CDR3, taken from reference TRBV19 and TRBJ1-3): DGGITQSPKYLFRKEGQNVTLSCEQNLNHDAMYWYRQDPGQGLRLIYYSQIVNDFQKGDIAEGYSVSREKKESFPLTVTSAQKNPTAFYLCASGTAGAVGNTIYFGEGSWLTVV.